This T cell receptor (beta chain) was documented in a study of regulatory T cells in long-lasting Graves disease. General study results and limits: A reduction in accuracy may have resulted from the small sample size.

The CDR3 runs to 14 residues. Looked up from germline, CDR1 is LNHDA and CDR2 is SQIVND (reference sequence). The V and J ends lost 3 bases and 4 bases, in that order; junction bases with no gene match: 6. The time point: persistent/refractory GD, antithyroid drugs over 5 years with positive TRAb. Following extraction of RNA from PBMCs, that RNA was used to make the TCR library. According to the study, TCR beta libraries were built with iRepertoire HTBI primers and CDR3-region Arm-PCR. As processed by the authors: Identification across samples found fewer than 65 TRBV and approximately 15 TRBJ segments. TCRdb recomputed calls from the multiplex PCR reads with MiXCR, one row per CDR3 protein. TCRdb's processing, not the authors', yielded these V and J calls. The table lists more than 300,000 distinct CDR3 sequences, around 19% of them singletons. Concerning this clonotype itself: The antigen is undetermined.

The chain links TRBV19 to TRBJ2-7; 7 nucleotides match TRBD1. The source of this sequence is a female donor with Graves disease. The sequences come from peripheral blood mononuclear cells (PBMCs), collected when the disease was refractory, from a patient treated with antithyroid drugs. CDR3 protein: CASSIPGQFYEQYF. CDR3 DNA sequence: TGTGCCAGTAGTATCCCGGGACAGTTTTACGAGCAGTACTTC.